Each of the 26 T cell receptor beta chains below was sequenced from the same sample in a study of blood T cells in healthy people across ages. A second PCR, run for about 7 to 11 cycles, used a sample-barcoded 5' primer plus a J-beta primer mix. From the 5' RACE reads, TCRdb called clonotypes with MiXCR, one entry per CDR3 protein. The sample gives roughly 1.5 million distinct CDR3 sequences, roughly 43% of which show up once; around 4% is in the top ten. The sequencing input was blood. The origin of the receptors is a woman younger than 30 in good health.

This clonotype was picked up a small number of times. Written as DNA, the CDR3 is TGTGCCAGCAGCTCGCTGGGACCCAGTAATTCACCCCTCCACTTT. This translates into CASSSLGPSNSPLHF. V and J are TRBV11-2 and TRBJ1-6, with a possible D match to TRBD1 (5 bases). This CDR3 contains 15 residues. Trimming removed 4 bases at V and 6 bases at J, with 13 bases between. Germline CDR1 is SGHAT and CDR2 is FQNNGV.

Only a few counts were recorded for this clonotype. The chain employs TRBV21-1 and TRBJ1-2; the table's D call of TRBD1 was not tested on the DNA. TRBV21-1 is reported as a pseudogene. The CDR3 length is 17 residues. Here the CDR3 DNA reads TGTGCCAGCAGCAAAGCTCCATCCCCGGGACCTGGCTATGGCTACACCTTC. This translates into CASSKAPSPGPGYGYTF.

V and J are TRBV27 and TRBJ1-5; possible D gene TRBD1, 5 bases. The germline V gene encodes CDR1 MNHEY and CDR2 SMNVEV (reference sequence). Trimming stripped 6 bases from V and 7 bases from J, with 16 bases between. This CDR3 is built from 14 residues. CDR3 DNA sequence: TGTGCCAGCAGCCTCAACGGGGCCGGGCAGCCCCAGCATTTT. It translates to CASSLNGAGQPQHF.

This clonotype came up a few times. The chain carries TRBV7-2 and TRBJ2-7; D unclear. CDR1 and CDR2 from the germline V gene are SGHTA and FQGNSA. V gave up 5 bases and J gave up 1 base, with 15 bases separating them. The CDR3 has 15 residues. The CDR3 sequence is CASSANFALSYEQYF. CDR3 DNA: TGTGCCAGCAGCGCCAACTTTGCCTTATCCTACGAGCAGTACTTC.

CDR3 residues: CASSSVAGRYHTDEQYF. CDR3 DNA: TGTGCCAGCAGCTCCGTCGCGGGGAGATATCACACGGATGAGCAGTACTTC. The chain couples TRBV7-9 to TRBJ2-5; a possible D gene is TRBD2 (6 bases). Germline V gives CDR1 SEHNR, CDR2 FQNEAQ (reference sequence). The CDR3 length is 17 residues. The V end lost 4 bases, the J end lost 11 bases, and 29 bases lay between the germline ends.

This clonotype turned up a few times. The V and J genes are TRBV27 and TRBJ2-3; the D gene is possibly TRBD2 (5 bases). V was pared by 7 bases and J by 3 bases, with 11 bases between. In germline, CDR1 is MNHEY, CDR2 SMNVEV (reference sequence). The CDR3 sequence is 13 residues long. In DNA form, the CDR3 reads TGTGCCAGCACCCAGAGGAGGACAGATACGCAGTATTTT. Its translation is CASTQRRTDTQYF.

This clonotype came up a few times. The chain carries TRBV25-1 and TRBJ1-5; TRBD1 is a possible D gene (6 bases). Trimming shortened V by 6 bases and J by 3 bases, and 9 bases separated the two germline ends. This CDR3 is 13 amino acids long. Germline CDR1 and CDR2: MGHDK and SYGVNS. CDR3 nucleotide sequence: TGTGCCAGCAGCGGACAGCACAATCAGCCCCAGCATTTT. Amino acid sequence: CASSGQHNQPQHF.

Of note for this clonotype: The germline gene is not matched at one end of the junction; a read error may be the cause. This chain connects TRBV19 to TRBJ2-2, with TRBD2 matching 8 bases. This CDR3 contains 13 residues. Germline assignment: CDR1 LNHDA and CDR2 SQIVND (reference sequence). This CDR3 is CTSSMRGVGELFF. Here the CDR3 DNA reads TGTACCAGTAGCATGCGGGGGGTCGGGGAGCTGTTTTTT.

This clonotype has more than one count but fewer than ten. One junction end does not reproduce the germline sequence, and a read error may be involved. The V call is TRBV10-3, the J call TRBJ2-3; D is undetermined. The CDR3 length is 11 residues. In germline, CDR1 is ENHRY, CDR2 SYGVKD. CDR3 nucleotide sequence: TGTGCCAGCAGTGATCTAGATACGCAGTATTTT. Protein: CASSDLDTQYF.

There are a few counts of this clonotype. This chain joins TRBV20-1 and TRBJ2-2, with 7 bases that match TRBD1. Trimming at V came to 3 bases and at J to 1 base, leaving 8 bases not matched to a gene. There are 16 residues in the CDR3. Germline V gene lookup returns CDR1 DFQATT and CDR2 SNEGSKA (reference sequence). The DNA for the CDR3 is TGCAGTGCTAGGATACCGTACAGGGGGAACACCGGGGAGCTGTTTTTT. It translates to CSARIPYRGNTGELFF.

The J gene is TRBJ2-3, the V gene TRBV2, with 12 nucleotides matching TRBD2. This CDR3 contains 15 residues. After removal of 4 bases from V and 5 bases from J, the junction contained 4 bases not matched to a gene. Per germline, CDR1 SNHLY and CDR2 FYNNEI. This CDR3 is CASSALAGGGDTQYF. CDR3 sequence (DNA): TGTGCCAGCAGTGCACTAGCGGGGGGCGGAGATACGCAGTATTTT.

The genes are TRBV20-1 and TRBJ2-1; 12 nucleotides match TRBD2. The CDR3 sequence is 17 residues long. Germline CDR1 is DFQATT and CDR2 is SNEGSKA (reference sequence). Unmatched junction bases numbered 9, after V lost 6 bases and J lost 0 bases. The chain's CDR3 is CSAATSGGQSSYNEQFF. The CDR3, as DNA: TGCAGTGCAGCGACTAGCGGGGGCCAGAGCTCCTACAATGAGCAGTTCTTC.

The CDR3 loop reads CSVEDERGYNEQFF. The DNA for the CDR3 is TGCAGCGTTGAAGACGAGCGGGGCTACAATGAGCAGTTCTTC. J is TRBJ2-1 and V is TRBV29-1; TRBD2 matches at 7 bases. From germline, CDR1 is SQVTM and CDR2 ANQGSEA. The CDR3 has 14 amino acids. V shed 0 bases, J shed 3 bases, and the junction held 2 bases outside the gene matches.

The chain couples TRBV4-2 to TRBJ1-2; weak D call: TRBD1 (6 bases). Trimming removed 1 base from V and 4 bases from J, with 19 bases in between. Germline V gene sequence: CDR1 LGHNA, CDR2 YNFKEQ. The CDR3 has 17 amino acids. The CDR3 DNA reads TGTGCCAGCAGCCAAGGGAAAGGGGGGCAAATGACCTATGGCTACACCTTC. Translating it yields CASSQGKGGQMTYGYTF.

The genes are TRBV6-5 and TRBJ2-4; D may correspond to TRBD1 or TRBD2 (5 bases each). Trimming left V 0 bases short and J 13 bases short, with 19 bases between. Germline CDR1 and CDR2: MNHEY and SVGAGI. This CDR3 is 15 amino acids long. CDR3 protein: CASSYSIFGVGEQYF. The DNA for the CDR3 is TGTGCCAGCAGTTACTCGATTTTCGGAGTAGGGGAGCAGTACTTC.

This clonotype was found a few times. The rearrangement joins TRBV9 to TRBJ2-1; D ambiguous. This CDR3 has 15 amino acids. Trimming pared 2 bases from V and 0 bases from J, leaving 9 bases between. Germline V CDR1 and CDR2: SGDLS, YYNGEE. Here the CDR3 reads CASSVFRSSYNEQFF. CDR3 nucleotide sequence: TGTGCCAGCAGCGTGTTCCGGAGCTCCTACAATGAGCAGTTCTTC.

This chain joins TRBV20-1 and TRBJ1-1; D unclear. V lost 3 bases, J lost 0 bases, and 11 bases lay in between. CDR3 length equals 14 residues. The germline V gene has CDR1 DFQATT and CDR2 SNEGSKA (reference sequence). The CDR3 loop is CSASRAALNTEAFF. The CDR3 DNA reads as TGCAGTGCTAGTAGGGCAGCCCTGAACACTGAAGCTTTCTTT.

This clonotype was seen a handful of times. This chain connects TRBV6-2 or TRBV6-3 to TRBJ1-2; D is uncertain. This CDR3 region has 12 residues. The germline gives CDR1 MNHEY, CDR2 SVGEGT. V dropped 5 bases and J dropped 5 bases, with 9 bases sitting between them. The chain's CDR3 is CASSRVLYGYTF. In DNA, the CDR3 is TGTGCCAGCAGTAGGGTCCTTTATGGCTACACCTTC.

Only a few counts were recorded for this clonotype. Relative to the germline gene, one junction end is altered; a read error may explain this. The J gene is TRBJ1-1, the V gene TRBV5-1, with 7 bases that match TRBD1. The CDR3 has 16 amino acids. CDR1 and CDR2 from the germline V gene are SGHRS and YFSETQ. DNA of the CDR3: TGTGCCAGCAGCTTAGCGGGGCAGGGGGTGAACACTGAAGCTTTCTTT. Protein product: CASSLAGQGVNTEAFF.

This clonotype was recorded a few times. An end of the junction does not agree with germline; a read error may underlie this. This sequence joins TRBV5-6 and TRBJ1-1; a weak D match, TRBD1 (6 bases). CDR1 and CDR2 (germline): SGHDT, YYEEEE. The CDR3 extends over 13 amino acids. CDR3 bases: TGTGCCGGCAGCATCGGACAGTACACTGAAGCTTTCTTT. Its translation: CAGSIGQYTEAFF.

The rearrangement links TRBV29-1 to TRBJ2-1; D is unresolved. The length of the CDR3 is 15 residues. Germline V gene lookup returns CDR1 SQVTM and CDR2 ANQGSEA. V lost 0 bases to trimming and J lost 0 bases, with 9 bases between them. CDR3 coding DNA: TGCAGCGTTGAAGATCTCGCGAGCTCCTACAATGAGCAGTTCTTC. Its translation is CSVEDLASSYNEQFF.

This sequence joins TRBV19 and TRBJ1-2; the D is unclear. The CDR3 length is 14 residues. Per the germline V gene, CDR1 is LNHDA and CDR2 is SQIVND (reference sequence). Trimming cost V 3 bases and J 4 bases, with 12 bases left between them. The CDR3 sequence: CASSILGGFYGYTF. The CDR3 DNA is TGTGCCAGTAGTATCCTAGGCGGATTCTATGGCTACACCTTC.

V is TRBV7-2 and J is TRBJ2-5; D is undetermined. With 1 base removed from V and 0 bases from J, the gap between germline ends came to 9 bases. Germline V gene data show CDR1 as SGHTA and CDR2 as FQGNSA. CDR3 length equals 15 residues. The CDR3, as DNA: TGTGCCAGCAGCTTAGTGGCCCTGAACCAAGAGACCCAGTACTTC. It yields the protein CASSLVALNQETQYF.

Only a few counts were recorded for this clonotype. The chain recombines TRBV29-1 with TRBJ1-1, with D perhaps TRBD1 (5 bases). Germline CDR1 and CDR2: SQVTM and ANQGSEA. This CDR3 is built from 10 residues. Trimming pared 4 bases from V and 11 bases from J, leaving 11 bases between. CDR3 in DNA: TGCAGCGTTGTGGGGGAGCGCGCTTTCTTT. As protein: CSVVGERAFF. Full variable domain (remainder filled in from reference TRBV29-1 and TRBJ1-1): SAVISQKPSRDICQRGTSLTIQCQVDSQVTMMFWYRQQPGQSLTLIATANQGSEATYESGFVIDKFPISRPNLTFSTLTVSNMSPEDSSIYLCSVVGERAFFGQGTRLTVV.

This chain uses TRBV7-9 with TRBJ2-7, with D maybe TRBD1 (5 bases). V was pared by 7 bases and J by 0 bases, with 22 bases between. The length of the CDR3 is 17 residues. In germline, CDR1 is SEHNR, CDR2 FQNEAQ (reference sequence). Written as DNA, the CDR3 is TGTGCCAGCACCCCTTCCTTTAGGGGTATAAGCTCCTACGAGCAGTACTTC. As protein: CASTPSFRGISSYEQYF.

This clonotype has just a few counts. The chain uses TRBV20-1 and TRBJ2-1; 8 bases line up with TRBD1. V dropped 4 bases and J dropped 14; count of bases not matched to a gene: 7. Germline V gene lookup returns CDR1 DFQATT and CDR2 SNEGSKA (reference sequence). The CDR3 contains 11 residues. This chain's CDR3 is CSAISDRVEFF. CDR3 bases: TGCAGTGCTATTTCGGACAGGGTTGAGTTCTTC.